This T cell receptor (beta chain) comes out of a study of blood T cells in healthy people across ages. Points from the study as a whole: Diversity of TCR beta correlated strongly with naive T cell percentage. Measured against age, TCR beta diversity per million T cells decreased in a roughly linear manner.

Through a sample-barcoded 5' primer and a J-beta primer mix, a second PCR was run for about 6 to 11 cycles. TCRdb independently ran MiXCR on the 5' RACE reads; one entry per CDR3 protein. The table has roughly 2 million distinct CDR3 sequences, less than 50% seen once. The germline CDR1 and CDR2 sequences are LGHNA and YNFKEQ. V was cut by 4 bases and J by 1 base, with 23 bases left in between. This CDR3 is 19 amino acids long. This clonotype appeared a few times. What it recognizes is unknown. Specimen: blood. The receptor comes from a woman between 35 and 50 years old in good health. The chain links TRBV4-2 to TRBJ2-4; a possible D gene is TRBD2 (5 bases). The DNA for the CDR3 is TGTGCCAGCAGCCGAAGACCCTCGTCGGATTCGGGGGCCAAAAACATTCAGTACTTC. The encoded protein is CASSRRPSSDSGAKNIQYF.